The 12 T cell receptor beta chains below all came from one sample that was sequenced in a study of CD8 T cells in Susac syndrome. Reverse transcription of about 0.5 to 1 ug RNA used random hexamers. MiXCR, run by TCRdb on the immunoSEQ multiplex PCR reads, gives a single entry per CDR3 protein. The data show 75,000 or so distinct CDR3 sequences, 94% seen once. The specimen sequenced was CD8+ T cells from PBMCs. The receptors shown here come from a human donor with Susac syndrome.

The gene calls are TRBV28 and TRBJ2-1, with D possibly being TRBD2 (6 bases). Trimming cost V 0 bases and J 4 bases, with 10 bases left between them. Germline CDR1 is MDHEN and CDR2 is SYDVKM. The CDR3 is 15 residues long. The CDR3 spells CASSLWGEEYNEQFF. The DNA of the CDR3 is TGTGCCAGCAGTTTATGGGGGGAGGAATACAATGAGCAGTTCTTC.

The chain couples TRBV11-2 to TRBJ2-5, with 9 bases fitting TRBD1. V shed 4 bases and J 3 bases; nucleotides not matched to a gene: 9. The germline gives CDR1 SGHAT, CDR2 FQNNGV. This CDR3 spans 16 amino acids. In DNA, the CDR3 is TGTGCCAGCAGCTACCAAGGGGGACAGGGTAAAGAGACCCAGTACTTC. It yields the protein CASSYQGGQGKETQYF. Full variable domain (rest looked up from reference TRBV11-2 and TRBJ2-5): EAGVAQSPRYKIIEKRQSVAFWCNPISGHATLYWYQQILGQGPKLLIQFQNNGVVDDSQLPKDRFSAERLKGVDSTLKIQPAKLEDSAVYLCASSYQGGQGKETQYFGPGTRLLVL.

V gene TRBV14 combines with J gene TRBJ2-7; D is perhaps TRBD2 (6 bases). This CDR3 spans 16 amino acids. Germline CDR1 and CDR2: SGHDN and FVKESK. Deletions cut 0 bases from V and 3 bases from J, with 15 bases between. CDR3 loop: CASSQDTPGSGYEQYF. CDR3 nucleotide sequence: TGTGCCAGCAGCCAAGATACCCCCGGGAGTGGCTACGAGCAGTACTTC.

The chain uses TRBV6-1 and TRBJ1-1; D gene unclear. The CDR3 contains 14 residues. Germline values: CDR1 MNHNS, CDR2 SASEGT. The V end lost 1 base, the J end lost 5 bases, and 11 bases lay between the germline ends. Written as DNA, the CDR3 is TGTGCCAGCAGTGAAGACGCAGGATGGACTGAAGCTTTCTTT. Protein sequence: CASSEDAGWTEAFF.

The V gene is TRBV13, the J gene TRBJ2-1, with 11 positions matching TRBD2. There are 15 residues in the CDR3. Germline V gene data show CDR1 as PRHDT and CDR2 as FYEKMQ (reference sequence). V shed 8 bases, J shed 6 bases, and the junction held 9 bases outside the gene matches. In DNA, the CDR3 is TGTGCCAGCGTCCCTAGCGGGGGGATCGGCAATGAGCAGTTCTTC. Protein: CASVPSGGIGNEQFF.

V and J are TRBV7-9 and TRBJ1-2; D is ambiguous. Trimming cost V 1 base and J 6 bases, with 3 bases left between them. Germline V CDR1 and CDR2: SEHNR, FQNEAQ (reference sequence). The CDR3 runs to 11 residues. The CDR3 loop is CASSLEDGYTF. CDR3 sequence (DNA): TGTGCCAGCAGCTTAGAAGATGGCTACACCTTC.

V and J are TRBV7-2 and TRBJ1-5; tentative D call: TRBD1 (6 bases). Trimming pared 6 bases from V and 4 bases from J, leaving 16 bases between. The germline gives CDR1 SGHTA, CDR2 FQGNSA. The CDR3 covers 15 residues. As DNA, the CDR3 is TGTGCCAGCAGGCGCACAGGGAATTCTAATCAGCCCCAGCATTTT. Protein: CASRRTGNSNQPQHF.

This clonotype was seen only once. V gene TRBV15 combines with J gene TRBJ2-6; unclear D gene. Germline CDR1 and CDR2: LNHNV and YYDKDF (reference sequence). CDR3 length: 15 residues. V lost 6 bases, J lost 4 bases, and 13 bases lay in between. The CDR3 sequence is CATSIGWGGANVLTF. Written as DNA, the CDR3 is TGTGCCACCAGTATAGGCTGGGGAGGGGCCAACGTCCTGACTTTC.

This sequence joins TRBV19 and TRBJ2-7; perhaps TRBD2 as D (6 bases). There are 13 residues in the CDR3. CDR1 LNHDA and CDR2 SQIVND come from the germline V gene (reference sequence). Trimming cost V 5 bases and J 1 base, with 9 bases left between them. CDR3 loop: CASSGAGSYEQYF. In DNA, the CDR3 is TGTGCCAGTAGTGGGGCGGGGTCCTACGAGCAGTACTTC.

The V and J genes are TRBV2 and TRBJ2-7; D ambiguous. The V gene lost 3 bases and the J gene lost 4 bases, with 13 bases spanning the gap. The CDR3 is made up of 14 amino acids. Germline V CDR1 and CDR2: SNHLY, FYNNEI. DNA of the CDR3: TGTGCCAGCAGTGAGGGCAAATTCTTGTACGAGCAGTACTTC. Translated: CASSEGKFLYEQYF.

The chain links TRBV29-1 to TRBJ2-2; 9 nucleotides align to TRBD1. The CDR3 is made up of 14 amino acids. The V gene's germline CDR1 is SQVTM and CDR2 ANQGSEA. Trimming cost V 4 bases and J 6 bases; bases outside gene matches: 6. CDR3 coding DNA: TGCAGCGTTGCGGAACAGGGGGCGCCCGGGGAGCTGTTTTTT. Translated: CSVAEQGAPGELFF.

Only a few counts were recorded for this clonotype. The rearrangement links TRBV2 to TRBJ2-2; a possible D gene is TRBD1 (6 bases). CDR3 length: 14 residues. Germline V lookup: CDR1 SNHLY, CDR2 FYNNEI. V dropped 8 bases and J dropped 1 base, with 11 bases sitting between them. For the CDR3, the DNA is TGTGCCAGCTCTCGGACAGAGAACACCGGGGAGCTGTTTTTT. Translation: CASSRTENTGELFF.